This T cell receptor (beta chain) was found in a study of blood T cell repertoires in COVID-19. In the study overall: PBMCs, B-cell-depleted T cells, or T cells were the source of the cDNA or gDNA that made up the material.

In the original analysis: Cell counts per sample came from amplifying reference gene primers. Method: immunoSEQ multiplex PCR; TCRdb's copy keeps in-frame clones and lacks some. V, J and clone size are taken as reported in that table, and D and trimming were inferred from the DNA itself. Counted here are about 110,000 clones, around 86% occurring once; the ten biggest clones make up 4% to 4.5%. CDR3 length equals 14 residues. The germline V gene has CDR1 SGHKS and CDR2 YYEKEE (reference sequence). Trimming pared 2 bases from V and 3 bases from J, leaving 9 bases between. The sequencing sample was made of peripheral blood. This chain links TRBV5-5 with TRBJ1-5; D perhaps matches TRBD1 (5 bases). The sequence was collected from a woman aged 70-85 years with acute or convalescent COVID-19. CDR3 DNA: TGTGCCAGCAGCTTCGACAGCTACAATCAGCCCCAGCATTTT. This gives the protein CASSFDSYNQPQHF.